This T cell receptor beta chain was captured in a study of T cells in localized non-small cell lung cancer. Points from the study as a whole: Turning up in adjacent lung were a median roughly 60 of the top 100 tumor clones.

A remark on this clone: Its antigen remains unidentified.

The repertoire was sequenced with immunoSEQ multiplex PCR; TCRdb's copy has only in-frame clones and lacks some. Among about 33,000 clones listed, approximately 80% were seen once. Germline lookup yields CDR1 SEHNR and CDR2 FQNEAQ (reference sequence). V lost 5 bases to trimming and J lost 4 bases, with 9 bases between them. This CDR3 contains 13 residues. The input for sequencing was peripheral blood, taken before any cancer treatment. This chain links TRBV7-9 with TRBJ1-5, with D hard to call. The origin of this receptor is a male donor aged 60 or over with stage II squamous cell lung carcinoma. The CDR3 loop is CASSPEGNQPQHF. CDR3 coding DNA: TGTGCCAGCAGCCCCGAGGGTAATCAGCCCCAGCATTTT.